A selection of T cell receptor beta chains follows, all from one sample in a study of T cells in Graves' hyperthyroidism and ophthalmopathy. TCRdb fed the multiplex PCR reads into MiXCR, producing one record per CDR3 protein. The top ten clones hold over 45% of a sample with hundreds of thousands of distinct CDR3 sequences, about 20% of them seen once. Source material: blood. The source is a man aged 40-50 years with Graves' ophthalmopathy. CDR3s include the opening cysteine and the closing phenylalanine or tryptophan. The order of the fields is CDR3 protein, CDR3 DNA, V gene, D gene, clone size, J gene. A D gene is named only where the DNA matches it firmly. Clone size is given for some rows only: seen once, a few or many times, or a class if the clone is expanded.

CARSGLRGNYGYTF	TGTGCCCGAAGTGGACTGAGGGGGAACTATGGCTACACCTTC	TRBV30	.	many	TRBJ1-2
CASIPGGHYEQYF	TGTGCCAGCATCCCAGGGGGCCACTACGAGCAGTACTTC	TRBV6-9	TRBD1	.	TRBJ2-7
CASSLGTLAYEQYF	TGCGCCAGCAGCTTGGGGACTCTAGCCTACGAGCAGTACTTC	TRBV5-1	.	many	TRBJ2-7
CAWSGGQGLELFF	TGTGCCTGGAGTGGGGGACAGGGTTTAGAGCTGTTTTTT	TRBV30	TRBD1	.	TRBJ2-2
CASSAQGTEQFF	TGTGCCAGCAGTGCCCAGGGGACTGAGCAGTTCTTC	TRBV2	.	many	TRBJ2-1
CASSPGQGEQPQHF	TGCGCCAGCAGCCCGGGACAGGGTGAACAGCCCCAGCATTTT	TRBV5-1	TRBD1	many	TRBJ1-5
CASLGTSGSLVEQFF	TGTGCCTCCCTTGGGACTAGCGGGAGTCTGGTTGAGCAGTTCTTC	TRBV7-9	TRBD2	few	TRBJ2-1
CASTQHVNTEAFF	TGTGCCTCCACGCAACACGTGAACACTGAAGCTTTCTTT	TRBV30	.	many	TRBJ1-1
CASGSRTSGGAGTQYF	TGTGCCAGCGGCTCCCGGACTAGCGGGGGGGCGGGGACCCAGTACTTC	TRBV2	TRBD2	many	TRBJ2-5
CASSLAQRDTQYF	TGTGCCAGCAGCTTAGCGCAGCGGGATACGCAGTATTTT	TRBV7-6	.	.	TRBJ2-3
CASSVHPSRTEAFF	TGTGCCAGCAGCGTACACCCCAGCCGGACTGAAGCTTTCTTT	TRBV9	.	few	TRBJ1-1
CSLRGTYEQYF	TGCAGTCTGCGGGGCACCTACGAGCAGTACTTC	TRBV20-1	.	.	TRBJ2-7
CASRLGAGGPAETQYF	TGTGCCAGCAGACTTGGGGCGGGGGGGCCCGCGGAGACCCAGTACTTC	TRBV27	TRBD2	.	TRBJ2-5
CASSFSSGSHEQYF	TGTGCCAGCAGTTTCTCGAGCGGGAGCCACGAGCAGTACTTC	TRBV12-3/TRBV12-4	TRBD2	.	TRBJ2-7
CASSYKGGLYVDEQFF	TGTGCCAGCAGTTATAAAGGGGGTCTGTATGTTGATGAGCAGTTCTTC	TRBV6-5	.	.	TRBJ2-1
CASITRHSGASVLTF	TGTGCCAGCATAACACGACATTCTGGGGCCAGCGTCCTGACTTTC	TRBV6-1	.	.	TRBJ2-6
CSAPGTSGETQYF	TGCAGTGCTCCTGGGACTAGCGGAGAGACCCAGTACTTC	TRBV20-1	TRBD2	.	TRBJ2-5
CASESGGGGNEQFF	TGTGCCAGCGAAAGCGGAGGGGGGGGAAATGAGCAGTTCTTC	TRBV6-2/TRBV6-3	.	many	TRBJ2-1
CASSKQGEGRNTIYF	TGTGCCAGTAGTAAACAGGGAGAAGGACGAAACACCATATATTTT	TRBV19	.	few	TRBJ1-3
CASSRRDQETQYF	TGTGCCAGTAGCCGCCGGGACCAAGAGACCCAGTACTTC	TRBV19	.	.	TRBJ2-5
CSASAGLAGIHPSTDTQYF	TGCAGTGCTAGTGCGGGACTAGCGGGGATACATCCTAGCACAGATACGCAGTATTTT	TRBV20-1	TRBD2	.	TRBJ2-3
CASSYLSRENYNEQFF	TGTGCCAGCAGTTATCTCTCCAGGGAAAACTACAATGAGCAGTTCTTC	TRBV6-9	.	.	TRBJ2-1
CASSQDHQRRGAFF	TGTGCCAGCAGCCAAGATCATCAGAGACGGGGGGCTTTCTTT	TRBV3-1	.	many	TRBJ1-1
CASSSDGAYNEQFF	TGCGCCAGCAGCTCAGACGGGGCCTACAATGAGCAGTTCTTC	TRBV5-1	.	.	TRBJ2-1
CASSRTARNTEAFF	TGTGCCAGCTCAAGGACGGCTAGAAACACTGAAGCTTTCTTT	TRBV18	.	many	TRBJ1-1
CASSPFGDNEQFF	TGTGCCAGCAGCCCATTCGGAGACAATGAGCAGTTCTTC	TRBV11-3	.	few	TRBJ2-1
CASTAERSSYNSPLHF	TGTGCCAGCACCGCTGAGCGGAGCTCCTATAATTCACCCCTCCACTTT	TRBV6-1	.	few	TRBJ1-6
CASSAHSGSGMTYNEQFF	TGTGCCAGCAGCGCTCATAGCGGGAGCGGGATGACCTACAATGAGCAGTTCTTC	TRBV7-2	TRBD2	.	TRBJ2-1
CASSSLGDTPWYF	TGTGCCAGCAGTAGTCTTGGGGACACCCCCTGGTACTTC	TRBV12-3/TRBV12-4	.	.	TRBJ2-5
CAWSVLMNTEAFF	TGTGCCTGGAGTGTACTTATGAACACTGAAGCTTTCTTT	TRBV30	.	many	TRBJ1-1
CASRLLADNEQFF	TGTGCCAGCAGGTTACTAGCGGACAATGAGCAGTTCTTC	TRBV6-1	TRBD2	few	TRBJ2-1
CATSDSGGDQPQHF	TGTGCCACCAGTGATTCAGGGGGCGATCAGCCCCAGCATTTT	TRBV24-1	TRBD1	few	TRBJ1-5
CASSFLRGRLAAVHTQYF	TGTGCCAGCAGTTTCCTCAGGGGGCGGCTAGCGGCCGTCCATACGCAGTATTTT	TRBV12-3/TRBV12-4	.	many	TRBJ2-3
CSVLVRGGETQYF	TGCAGCGTTCTGGTCCGGGGAGGTGAGACCCAGTACTTC	TRBV29-1	.	.	TRBJ2-5
CASSQYTIGRAGNEQFF	TGCGCCAGCAGCCAGTATACGATCGGGAGGGCGGGGAATGAGCAGTTCTTC	TRBV4-1	TRBD2	.	TRBJ2-1
CAWSYGAGSTDTQYF	TGTGCCTGGAGTTACGGGGCGGGAAGCACAGATACGCAGTATTTT	TRBV30	.	few	TRBJ2-3
CASSPSPLVMDYNEQFF	TGTGCCAGCAGTCCCTCCCCTCTCGTAATGGACTACAATGAGCAGTTCTTC	TRBV28	.	many	TRBJ2-1
CASTPWDGPYEQYF	TGTGCCAGCACCCCGTGGGACGGTCCCTACGAGCAGTACTTC	TRBV12-3/TRBV12-4	.	.	TRBJ2-7
CASSQERGRAEAFF	TGCGCCAGCAGCCAAGAGCGGGGGAGGGCTGAAGCTTTCTTT	TRBV4-1	.	.	TRBJ1-1
CAISELSGGRTDTQYF	TGTGCCATCAGTGAGTTAAGCGGGGGGAGGACAGATACGCAGTATTTT	TRBV10-3	TRBD2	.	TRBJ2-3
CATSDYTEAFF	TGTGCCACCAGTGATTACACTGAAGCTTTCTTT	TRBV24-1	.	few	TRBJ1-1
CASSLYGKETQYF	TGTGCCAGCAGCTTATATGGGAAAGAGACCCAGTACTTC	TRBV13	.	many	TRBJ2-5
CASSSLSGRHSYEQYF	TGTGCCAGCAGTTCCCTCTCGGGACGGCACTCCTACGAGCAGTACTTC	TRBV27	.	.	TRBJ2-7
CASSLIPSAYTDTQYF	TGTGCCAGCAGCTTAATCCCCTCTGCCTATACAGATACGCAGTATTTT	TRBV7-6	.	.	TRBJ2-3
CASSEATGYGQPQHF	TGTGCCAGCAGTGAAGCGACAGGGTATGGCCAGCCCCAGCATTTT	TRBV6-1	TRBD1	few	TRBJ1-5
CASSPDRGVSYEQYF	TGTGCCAGCAGCCCCGACAGGGGAGTATCCTACGAGCAGTACTTC	TRBV3-1	TRBD1	.	TRBJ2-7
CASSQEVGPQFF	TGCGCCAGCAGCCAAGAAGTGGGGCCCCAGTTCTTC	TRBV4-3	.	.	TRBJ2-1
CAWTDPSRGANVLTF	TGTGCCTGGACGGACCCCTCGAGGGGGGCCAACGTCCTGACTTTC	TRBV30	.	.	TRBJ2-6
CAISPGQGNGYTF	TGTGCCATCAGTCCGGGACAGGGGAATGGCTACACCTTC	TRBV10-3	TRBD1	few	TRBJ1-2
CASSPGTSLNQPQHF	TGTGCCAGCAGCCCCGGGACAAGCCTTAATCAGCCCCAGCATTTT	TRBV9	.	.	TRBJ1-5
CASSPRQGARAFF	TGTGCCAGCAGTCCCCGACAGGGGGCACGAGCTTTCTTT	TRBV12-3/TRBV12-4	TRBD1	.	TRBJ1-1
CASSPLATLKNGYTF	TGTGCCAGCAGCCCTCTGGCCACGCTTAAGAATGGCTACACCTTC	TRBV7-8	.	many	TRBJ1-2
CASSVVLDGQGGFDGYTF	TGTGCCAGCAGCGTAGTTTTAGACGGACAGGGAGGTTTTGACGGCTACACCTTC	TRBV9	TRBD1	.	TRBJ1-2
CASSPLADRFYNEQFF	TGTGCCAGCTCACCACTAGCGGATAGATTCTACAATGAGCAGTTCTTC	TRBV18	.	few	TRBJ2-1
CASSQTGLDEKLFF	TGTGCCAGCTCACAGACAGGGTTGGATGAAAAACTGTTTTTT	TRBV18	TRBD1	.	TRBJ1-4